This TCR beta chain derives from a study of cytomegalovirus exposure and HLA in healthy donors. Study-wide findings and caveats: Published work reported that the classifier diagnosed cytomegalovirus status with high specificity and sensitivity. The CMV antigen specificity of three CMV-associated chains was confirmed through in vitro analysis. First-cohort TCR clusters were later found to tend to co-occur in the roughly 110 validation repertoires. TCR beta chains numbering more than 150 were designated cytomegalovirus-associated.

Measured with immunoSEQ multiplex PCR; TCRdb has only the in-frame clones, and not every one. Here the sample spans about 200,000 clones, about nine tenths being singletons. A remark on this clone: The antigen remains undetermined.

The CDR3 is 15 amino acids. V was clipped by 0 bases and J by 3 bases, with 10 bases between them. Germline V gene lookup returns CDR1 SGDLS and CDR2 YYNGEE. This sequence joins TRBV9 and TRBJ2-1; possibly TRBD1 for D (6 bases). Sequenced material: PBMCs. This clonotype was obtained from a woman younger than 35 in good health and CMV-seropositive. Here the CDR3 DNA reads TGTGCCAGCAGCGTAGAGGGACACCGCTACAATGAGCAGTTCTTC. Encoded protein: CASSVEGHRYNEQFF.